This TCR beta chain appears in the sequencing data of a study of blood T cell repertoires in COVID-19. Whole-study context: The study drew acute and convalescent COVID-19 samples from the United States, Italy and Spain. PBMCs, B-cell-depleted T cells, or T cells provided the cDNA or gDNA that made up the material.

V was pared by 4 bases and J by 5 bases, with 2 bases of the junction left unmatched. Germline V gene lookup returns CDR1 MNHEY and CDR2 SMNVEV (reference sequence). The CDR3 consists of 14 residues. In the original processing: Amplification of reference gene primers was used by the study to estimate nucleated cell counts. Clones were read by immunoSEQ multiplex PCR, and TCRdb kept only the in-frame ones, dropping some. The DNA gave D and trimming, while V, J and clone size come from that table. The table has under 250,000 clones, 80% to 90% seen once; the top ten hold 2.9%. The chain employs TRBV27 and TRBJ1-6; 7 bases fit TRBD1. The receptor was isolated from a man aged 45-60 years who had recovered from COVID-19. Sequenced sample: peripheral blood. In DNA, the CDR3 is TGTGCCAGCAGTTGGGACAGTGATAATTCACCCCTCCACTTT. Translation gives CASSWDSDNSPLHF.